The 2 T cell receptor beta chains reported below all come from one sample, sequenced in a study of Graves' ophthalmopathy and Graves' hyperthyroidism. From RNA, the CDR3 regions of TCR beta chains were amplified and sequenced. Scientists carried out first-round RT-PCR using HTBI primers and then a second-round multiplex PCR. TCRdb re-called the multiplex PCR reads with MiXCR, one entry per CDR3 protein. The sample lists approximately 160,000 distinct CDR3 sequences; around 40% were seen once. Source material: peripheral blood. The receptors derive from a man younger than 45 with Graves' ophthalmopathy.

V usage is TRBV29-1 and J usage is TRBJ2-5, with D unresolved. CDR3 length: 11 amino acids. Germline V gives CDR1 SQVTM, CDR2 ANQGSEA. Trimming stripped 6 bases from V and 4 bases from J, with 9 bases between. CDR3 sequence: CSVRLGETQYF. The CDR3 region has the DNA TGCAGCGTACGGTTGGGAGAGACCCAGTACTTC. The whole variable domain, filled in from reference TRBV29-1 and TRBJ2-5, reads SAVISQKPSRDICQRGTSLTIQCQVDSQVTMMFWYRQQPGQSLTLIATANQGSEATYESGFVIDKFPISRPNLTFSTLTVSNMSPEDSSIYLCSVRLGETQYFGPGTRLLVL.

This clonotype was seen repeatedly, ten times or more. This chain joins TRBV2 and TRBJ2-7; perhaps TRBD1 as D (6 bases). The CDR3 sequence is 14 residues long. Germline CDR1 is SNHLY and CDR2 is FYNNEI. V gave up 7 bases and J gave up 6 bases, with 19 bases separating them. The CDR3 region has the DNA TGTGCCAGCAACCTAGACAGGAATTTGGGCGAGCAGTACTTC. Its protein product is CASNLDRNLGEQYF.